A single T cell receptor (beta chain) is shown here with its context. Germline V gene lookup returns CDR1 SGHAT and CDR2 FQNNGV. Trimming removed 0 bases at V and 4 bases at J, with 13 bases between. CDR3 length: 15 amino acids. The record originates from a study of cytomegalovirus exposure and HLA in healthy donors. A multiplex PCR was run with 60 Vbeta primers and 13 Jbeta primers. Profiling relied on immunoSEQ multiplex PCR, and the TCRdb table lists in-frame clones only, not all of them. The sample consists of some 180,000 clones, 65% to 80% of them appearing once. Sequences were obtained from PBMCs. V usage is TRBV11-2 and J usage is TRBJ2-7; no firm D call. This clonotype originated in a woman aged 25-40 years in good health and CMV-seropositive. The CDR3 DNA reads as TGTGCCAGCAGCTTAGATCTCGTCCCAGGTTACGAGCAGTACTTC. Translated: CASSLDLVPGYEQYF.